This TCR beta chain was captured in a study of blood T cell repertoires in COVID-19. For the study at large: Both acute and convalescent COVID-19 samples were obtained from the United States, Italy and Spain. PBMCs, B-cell-depleted T cells, or T cells provided the cDNA or gDNA that made up the material.

V gave up 6 bases and J gave up 4 bases, with 15 bases separating them. Germline V gene data show CDR1 as SNHLY and CDR2 as FYNNEI. CDR3 length: 14 residues. The Seattle site enrolled patients during active infection and followed them longitudinally. In the original processing: Amplification of reference gene primers was used by the study to estimate nucleated cell counts. Repertoires were generated with immunoSEQ multiplex PCR, while TCRdb's copy carries only in-frame clones and drops some. V and J calls and clone size are as listed in that table; D and trimming were resolved from the DNA. The sample holds about 270,000 clones, 80% to 90% seen once.

The specimen was peripheral blood. V and J are TRBV2 and TRBJ2-5; D may be TRBD1 (5 bases). The clonotype originates from a woman in her 70s with COVID-19, enrolled during active disease. The CDR3 loop is CASRLTGSGETQYF. CDR3 sequence (DNA): TGTGCCAGCAGGCTCACAGGCTCCGGAGAGACCCAGTACTTC.